This TCR beta chain was captured by sequencing in a study of blood T cells in healthy people across ages. Study-level background: Roughly one uniquely barcoded beta molecule per two T cells was captured. General study results and limits: Any conclusive comparison of naive versus antigen-experienced cells was prevented by using unsorted PBMCs.

A few counts support this clonotype. What it recognizes is unknown. The ends were cut back, 6 bases at V and 5 bases at J, with 14 bases in the middle. This CDR3 region has 13 residues. Germline assignment: CDR1 SQVTM and CDR2 ANQGSEA. Combining a sample-barcoded 5' primer with a J-beta primer mix, a second PCR ran for roughly 7 to 11 cycles. TCRdb processed the 5' RACE reads anew with MiXCR; each CDR3 protein has one entry. In the table there are 1,500,000 or so distinct CDR3 sequences, approximately 60% of which are singletons. J is TRBJ2-1 and V is TRBV29-1; D unclear. What was sequenced was blood. The TCR originated in a man aged 18 to 29 in good health. The CDR3: CSVNLPNNNEQFF. The DNA of the CDR3 is TGCAGCGTCAACCTCCCGAATAACAATGAGCAGTTCTTC.